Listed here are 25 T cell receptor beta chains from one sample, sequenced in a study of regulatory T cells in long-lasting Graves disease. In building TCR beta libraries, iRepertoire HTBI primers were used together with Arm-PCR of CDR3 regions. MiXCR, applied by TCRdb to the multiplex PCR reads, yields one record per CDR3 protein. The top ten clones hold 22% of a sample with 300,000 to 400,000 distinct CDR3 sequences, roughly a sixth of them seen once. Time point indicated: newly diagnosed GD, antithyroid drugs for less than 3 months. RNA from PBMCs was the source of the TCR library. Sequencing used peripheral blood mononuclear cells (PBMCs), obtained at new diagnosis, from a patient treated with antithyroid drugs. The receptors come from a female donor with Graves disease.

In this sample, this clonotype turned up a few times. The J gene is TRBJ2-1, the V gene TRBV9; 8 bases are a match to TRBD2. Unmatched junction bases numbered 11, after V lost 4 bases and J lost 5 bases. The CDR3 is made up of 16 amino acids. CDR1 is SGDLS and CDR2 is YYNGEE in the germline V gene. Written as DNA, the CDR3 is TGTGCCAGCAGCCCCCGGGGGGGGGAAGTAAACAATGAGCAGTTCTTC. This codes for CASSPRGGEVNNEQFF.

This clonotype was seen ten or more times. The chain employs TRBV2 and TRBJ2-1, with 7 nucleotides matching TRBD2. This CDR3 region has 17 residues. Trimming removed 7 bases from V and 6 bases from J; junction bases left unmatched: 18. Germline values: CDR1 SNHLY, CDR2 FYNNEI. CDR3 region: CASNYREGGFLVNEQFF. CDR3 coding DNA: TGTGCCAGCAATTATAGGGAGGGCGGTTTCTTAGTCAATGAGCAGTTCTTC.

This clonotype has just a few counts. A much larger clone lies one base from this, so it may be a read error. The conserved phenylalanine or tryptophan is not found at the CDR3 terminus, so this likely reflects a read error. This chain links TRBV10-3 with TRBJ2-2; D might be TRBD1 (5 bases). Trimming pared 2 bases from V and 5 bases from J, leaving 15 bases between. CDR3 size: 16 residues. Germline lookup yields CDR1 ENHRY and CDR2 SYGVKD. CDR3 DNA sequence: TGTGCCATCAGTGAGAGGGGCTCATTAGGGACCGGGGAGCTGTTTCTT. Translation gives CAISERGSLGTGELFL.

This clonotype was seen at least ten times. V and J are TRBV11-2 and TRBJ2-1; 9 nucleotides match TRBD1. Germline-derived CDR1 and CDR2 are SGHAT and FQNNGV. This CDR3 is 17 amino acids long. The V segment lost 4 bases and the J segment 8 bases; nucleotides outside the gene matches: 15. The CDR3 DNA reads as TGTGCCAGCAGCTCTATAGGACCGGGACAGGGTTTTGATGAGCAGTTCTTC. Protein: CASSSIGPGQGFDEQFF.

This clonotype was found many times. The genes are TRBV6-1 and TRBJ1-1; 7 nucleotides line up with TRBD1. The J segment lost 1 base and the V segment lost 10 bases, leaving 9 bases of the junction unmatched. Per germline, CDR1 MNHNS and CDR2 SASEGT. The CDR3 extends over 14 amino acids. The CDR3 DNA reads TGTGCCATCGGGACAGCTTTTTCGAACACTGAAGCTTTCTTT. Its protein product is CAIGTAFSNTEAFF.

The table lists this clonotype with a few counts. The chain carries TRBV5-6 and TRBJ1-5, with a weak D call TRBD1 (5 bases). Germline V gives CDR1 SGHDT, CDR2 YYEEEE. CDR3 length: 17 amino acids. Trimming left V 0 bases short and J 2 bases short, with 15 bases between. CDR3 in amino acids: CASSLGGSLLGNQPQHF. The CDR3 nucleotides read TGTGCCAGCAGCTTGGGGGGGAGTTTGTTAGGCAATCAGCCCCAGCATTTT.

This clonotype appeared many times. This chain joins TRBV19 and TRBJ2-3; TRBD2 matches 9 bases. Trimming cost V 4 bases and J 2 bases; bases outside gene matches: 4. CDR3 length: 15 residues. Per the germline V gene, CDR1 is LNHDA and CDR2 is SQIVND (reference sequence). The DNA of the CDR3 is TGTGCCAGTAGTAATAGCGGGGGACCCACAGATACGCAGTATTTT. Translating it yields CASSNSGGPTDTQYF.

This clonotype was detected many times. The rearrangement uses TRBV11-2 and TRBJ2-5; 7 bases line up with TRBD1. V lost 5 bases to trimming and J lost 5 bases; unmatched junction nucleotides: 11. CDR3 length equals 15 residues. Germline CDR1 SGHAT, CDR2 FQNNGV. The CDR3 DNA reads TGTGCCAGCAGCCATACCCTAACAGGGGAGGAGACCCAGTACTTC. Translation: CASSHTLTGEETQYF.

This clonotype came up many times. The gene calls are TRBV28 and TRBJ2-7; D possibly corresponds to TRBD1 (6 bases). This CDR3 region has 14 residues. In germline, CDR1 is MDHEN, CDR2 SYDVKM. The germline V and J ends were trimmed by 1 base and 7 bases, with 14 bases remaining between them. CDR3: CASSLFPTGFEQYF. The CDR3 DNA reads TGTGCCAGCAGTTTATTCCCAACAGGGTTTGAGCAGTACTTC. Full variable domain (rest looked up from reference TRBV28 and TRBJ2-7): DVKVTQSSRYLVKRTGEKVFLECVQDMDHENMFWYRQDPGLGLRLIYFSYDVKMKEKGDIPEGYSVSREKKERFSLILESASTNQTSMYLCASSLFPTGFEQYFGPGTRLTVT.

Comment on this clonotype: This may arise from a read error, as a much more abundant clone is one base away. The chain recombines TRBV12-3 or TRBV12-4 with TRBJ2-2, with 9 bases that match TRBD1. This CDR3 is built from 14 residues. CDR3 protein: CASSRTGDTGELSF. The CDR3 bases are TGTGCCAGCAGCCGGACAGGGGACACCGGGGAGCTGTCTTTT.

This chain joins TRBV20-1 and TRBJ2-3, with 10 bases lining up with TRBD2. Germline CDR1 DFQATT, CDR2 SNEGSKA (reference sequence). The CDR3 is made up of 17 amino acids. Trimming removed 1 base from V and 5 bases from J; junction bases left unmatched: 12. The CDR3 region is CSARVGGLAGEEDTQYF. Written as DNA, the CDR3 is TGCAGTGCTAGAGTGGGGGGGCTAGCGGGAGAGGAAGATACGCAGTATTTT.

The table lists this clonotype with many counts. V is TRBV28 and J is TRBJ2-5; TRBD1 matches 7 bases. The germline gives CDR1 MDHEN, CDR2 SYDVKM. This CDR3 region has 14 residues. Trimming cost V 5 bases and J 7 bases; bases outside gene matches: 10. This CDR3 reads CASSDTGVIGTQYF. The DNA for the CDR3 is TGTGCCAGCAGTGACACAGGGGTAATAGGGACCCAGTACTTC.

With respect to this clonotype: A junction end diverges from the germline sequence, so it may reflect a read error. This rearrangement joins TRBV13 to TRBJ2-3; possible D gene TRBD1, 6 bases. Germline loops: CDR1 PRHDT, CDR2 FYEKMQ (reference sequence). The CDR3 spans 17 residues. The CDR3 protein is CASSPRDTQLITDTQYF. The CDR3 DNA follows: TGTGCCAGCAGCCCCCGGGACACACAATTGATTACAGACACGCAGTATTTT.

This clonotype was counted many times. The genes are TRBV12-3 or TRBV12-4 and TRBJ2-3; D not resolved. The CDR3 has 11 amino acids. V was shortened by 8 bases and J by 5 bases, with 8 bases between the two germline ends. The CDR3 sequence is CASLKGDTQYF. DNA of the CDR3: TGTGCCAGCCTAAAGGGAGATACGCAGTATTTT.

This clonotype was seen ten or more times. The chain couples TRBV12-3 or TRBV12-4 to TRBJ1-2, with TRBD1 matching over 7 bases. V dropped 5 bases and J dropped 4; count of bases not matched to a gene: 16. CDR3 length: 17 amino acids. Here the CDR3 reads CASSPRVGTVSGYGYTF. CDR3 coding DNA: TGTGCCAGCAGTCCTCGGGTGGGGACAGTCTCCGGCTATGGCTACACCTTC.

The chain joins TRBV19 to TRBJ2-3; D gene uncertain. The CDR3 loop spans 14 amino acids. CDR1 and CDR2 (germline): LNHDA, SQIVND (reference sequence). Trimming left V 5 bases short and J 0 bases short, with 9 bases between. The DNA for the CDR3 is TGTGCCAGTAGTCGACTTCCTAGCACAGATACGCAGTATTTT. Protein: CASSRLPSTDTQYF.

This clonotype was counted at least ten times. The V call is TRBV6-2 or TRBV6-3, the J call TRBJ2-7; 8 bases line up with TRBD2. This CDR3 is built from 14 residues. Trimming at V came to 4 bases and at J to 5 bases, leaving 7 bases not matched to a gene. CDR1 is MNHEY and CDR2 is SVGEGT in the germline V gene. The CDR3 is CASSSAGGPDEQYF. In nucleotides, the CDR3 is TGTGCCAGCAGTTCCGCGGGGGGCCCCGACGAGCAGTACTTC.

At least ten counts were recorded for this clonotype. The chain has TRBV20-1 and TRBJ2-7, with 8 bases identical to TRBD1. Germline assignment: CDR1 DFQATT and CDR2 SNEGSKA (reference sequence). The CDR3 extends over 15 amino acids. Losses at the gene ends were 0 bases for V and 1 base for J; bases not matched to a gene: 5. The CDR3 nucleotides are TGCAGTGCTAGAGATGTGCAGGGGGCTTCCTACGAGCAGTACTTC. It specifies CSARDVQGASYEQYF.

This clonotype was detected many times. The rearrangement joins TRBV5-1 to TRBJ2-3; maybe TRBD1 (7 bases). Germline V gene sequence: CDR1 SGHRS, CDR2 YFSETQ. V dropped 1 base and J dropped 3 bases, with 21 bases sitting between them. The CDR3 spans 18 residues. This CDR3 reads CASSLPIEVRGETDTQYF. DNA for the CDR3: TGCGCCAGCAGCTTGCCGATTGAAGTCAGGGGGGAAACAGATACGCAGTATTTT.

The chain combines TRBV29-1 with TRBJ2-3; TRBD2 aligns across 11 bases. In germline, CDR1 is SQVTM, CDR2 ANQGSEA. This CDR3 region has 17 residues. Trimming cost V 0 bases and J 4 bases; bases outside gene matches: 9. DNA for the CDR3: TGCAGCGTTGAAGATCTGGGGCTAGCGGGAGGCGCAGATACGCAGTATTTT. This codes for CSVEDLGLAGGADTQYF.

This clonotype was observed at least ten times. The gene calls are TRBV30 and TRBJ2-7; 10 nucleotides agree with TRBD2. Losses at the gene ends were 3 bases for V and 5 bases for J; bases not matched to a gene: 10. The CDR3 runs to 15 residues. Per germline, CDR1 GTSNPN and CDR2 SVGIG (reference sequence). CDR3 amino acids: CAWRSGRGRDHEQYF. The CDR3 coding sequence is TGTGCCTGGAGGAGCGGGAGGGGGCGCGACCACGAGCAGTACTTC.

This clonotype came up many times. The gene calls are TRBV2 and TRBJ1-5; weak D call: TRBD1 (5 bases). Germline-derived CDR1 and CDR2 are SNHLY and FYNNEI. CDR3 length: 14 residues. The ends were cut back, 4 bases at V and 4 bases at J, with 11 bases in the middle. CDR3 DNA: TGTGCCAGCAGTGCGGTGGAGGGGAATCAGCCCCAGCATTTT. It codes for CASSAVEGNQPQHF.

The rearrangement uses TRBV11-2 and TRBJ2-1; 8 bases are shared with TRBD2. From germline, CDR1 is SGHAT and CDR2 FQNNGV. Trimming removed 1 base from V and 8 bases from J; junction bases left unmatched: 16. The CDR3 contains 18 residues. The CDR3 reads CASSLGPYGPAGEYEQFF. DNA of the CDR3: TGTGCCAGCAGCTTAGGCCCTTACGGCCCAGCGGGAGAATATGAGCAGTTCTTC.

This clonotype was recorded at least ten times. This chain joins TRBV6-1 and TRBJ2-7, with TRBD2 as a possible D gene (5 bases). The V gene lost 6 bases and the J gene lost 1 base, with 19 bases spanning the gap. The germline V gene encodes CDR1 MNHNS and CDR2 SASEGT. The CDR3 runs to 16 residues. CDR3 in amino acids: CASSSGIFERSYEQYF. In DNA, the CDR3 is TGTGCCAGCAGCTCCGGGATCTTCGAGAGATCCTACGAGCAGTACTTC.

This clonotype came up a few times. The CDR3 DNA reads as TGCGCCAGCAGCCAAGATCATCGCAGGGGGAGGGAAAAACTGTTTTTT. Translating it yields CASSQDHRRGREKLFF. This sequence joins TRBV4-1 and TRBJ1-4; 7 bases agree with TRBD1. J lost 8 bases, V lost 0 bases, and 9 bases had no gene match. This CDR3 contains 16 residues. The germline V gene encodes CDR1 MGHRA and CDR2 YSYEKL.